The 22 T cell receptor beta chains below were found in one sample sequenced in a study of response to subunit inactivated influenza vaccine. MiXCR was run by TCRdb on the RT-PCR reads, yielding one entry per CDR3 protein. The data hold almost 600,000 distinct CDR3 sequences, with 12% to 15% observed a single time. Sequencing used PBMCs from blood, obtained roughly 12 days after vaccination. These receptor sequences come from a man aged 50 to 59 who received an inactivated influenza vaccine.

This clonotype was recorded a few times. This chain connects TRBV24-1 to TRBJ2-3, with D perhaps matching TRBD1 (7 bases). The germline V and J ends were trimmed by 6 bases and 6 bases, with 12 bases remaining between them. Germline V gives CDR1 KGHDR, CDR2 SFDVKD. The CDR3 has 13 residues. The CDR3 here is CATSTRGRDTQYF. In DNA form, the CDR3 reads TGTGCCACCAGTACCAGGGGGAGGGATACGCAGTATTTT.

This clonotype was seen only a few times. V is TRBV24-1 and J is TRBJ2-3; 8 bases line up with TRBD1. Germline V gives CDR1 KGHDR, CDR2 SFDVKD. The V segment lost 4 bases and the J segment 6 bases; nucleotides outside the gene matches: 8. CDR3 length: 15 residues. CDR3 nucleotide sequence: TGTGCCACCAGTGAACGACAGGGGCAATGGGATACGCAGTATTTT. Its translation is CATSERQGQWDTQYF.

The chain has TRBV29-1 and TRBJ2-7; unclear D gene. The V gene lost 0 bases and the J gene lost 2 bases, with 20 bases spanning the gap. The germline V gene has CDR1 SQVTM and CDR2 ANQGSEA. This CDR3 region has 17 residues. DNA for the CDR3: TGCAGCGTTGAAGAAGGTCTGGGCCCCCTGGGGACCTACGAGCAGTACTTC. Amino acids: CSVEEGLGPLGTYEQYF.

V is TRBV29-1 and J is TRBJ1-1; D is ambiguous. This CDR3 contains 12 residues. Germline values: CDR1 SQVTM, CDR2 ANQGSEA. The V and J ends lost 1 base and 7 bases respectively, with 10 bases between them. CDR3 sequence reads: CSVEAQGFEAFF. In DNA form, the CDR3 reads TGCAGCGTTGAAGCTCAAGGCTTTGAAGCTTTCTTT.

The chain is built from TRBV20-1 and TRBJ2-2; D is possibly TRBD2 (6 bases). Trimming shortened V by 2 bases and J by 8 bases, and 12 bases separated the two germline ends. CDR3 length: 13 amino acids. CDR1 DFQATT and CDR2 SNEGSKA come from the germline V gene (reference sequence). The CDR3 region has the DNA TGCAGTGCTAGAACCGGGGGTAATGGGGAGCTGTTTTTT. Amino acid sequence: CSARTGGNGELFF.

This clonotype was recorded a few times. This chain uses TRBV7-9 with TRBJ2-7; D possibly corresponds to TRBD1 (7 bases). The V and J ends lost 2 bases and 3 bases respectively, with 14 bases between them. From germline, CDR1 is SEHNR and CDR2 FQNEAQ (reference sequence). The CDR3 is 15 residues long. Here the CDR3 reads CASSLYAGQNYEQYF. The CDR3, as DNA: TGTGCCAGCAGCTTATACGCGGGACAGAACTACGAGCAGTACTTC.

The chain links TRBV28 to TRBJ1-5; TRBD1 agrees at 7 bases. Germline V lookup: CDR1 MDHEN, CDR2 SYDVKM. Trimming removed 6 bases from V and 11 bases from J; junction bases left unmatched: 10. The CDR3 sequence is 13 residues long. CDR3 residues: CASSSQGLESQHF. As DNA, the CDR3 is TGTGCCAGCAGCTCACAGGGGCTGGAGTCCCAGCATTTT.

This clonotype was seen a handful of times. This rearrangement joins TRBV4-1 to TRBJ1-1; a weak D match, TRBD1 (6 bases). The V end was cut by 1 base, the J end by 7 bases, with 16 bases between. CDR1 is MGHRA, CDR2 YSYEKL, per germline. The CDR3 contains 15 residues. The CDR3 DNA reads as TGCGCCAGCAGCCAAGTGGAGGGGGGCGCGTTTGAAGCTTTCTTT. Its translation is CASSQVEGGAFEAFF.

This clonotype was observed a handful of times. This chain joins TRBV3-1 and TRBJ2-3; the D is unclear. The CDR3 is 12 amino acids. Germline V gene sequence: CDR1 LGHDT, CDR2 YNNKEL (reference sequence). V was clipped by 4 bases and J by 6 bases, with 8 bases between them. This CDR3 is CASSPTWDTQYF. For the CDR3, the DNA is TGTGCCAGCAGCCCAACTTGGGATACGCAGTATTTT.

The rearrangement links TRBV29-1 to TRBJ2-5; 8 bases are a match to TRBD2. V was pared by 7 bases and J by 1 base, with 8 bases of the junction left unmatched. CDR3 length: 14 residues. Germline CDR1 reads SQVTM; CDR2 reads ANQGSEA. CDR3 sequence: CSGRAGAFQETQYF. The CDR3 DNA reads TGCAGCGGCCGAGCGGGGGCCTTCCAAGAGACCCAGTACTTC.

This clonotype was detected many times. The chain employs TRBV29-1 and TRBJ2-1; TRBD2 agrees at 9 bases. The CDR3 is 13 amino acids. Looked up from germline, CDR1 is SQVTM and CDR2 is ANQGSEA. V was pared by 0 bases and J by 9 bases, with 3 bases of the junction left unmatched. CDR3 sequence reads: CSVEELAGTEQFF. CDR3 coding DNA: TGCAGCGTTGAAGAGCTAGCGGGAACTGAGCAGTTCTTC.

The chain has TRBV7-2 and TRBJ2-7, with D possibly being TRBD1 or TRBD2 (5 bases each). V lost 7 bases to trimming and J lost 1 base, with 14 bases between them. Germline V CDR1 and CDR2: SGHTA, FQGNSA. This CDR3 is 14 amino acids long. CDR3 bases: TGTGCCAGCACCTGGGACGGATGGTCCTACGAGCAGTACTTC. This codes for CASTWDGWSYEQYF.

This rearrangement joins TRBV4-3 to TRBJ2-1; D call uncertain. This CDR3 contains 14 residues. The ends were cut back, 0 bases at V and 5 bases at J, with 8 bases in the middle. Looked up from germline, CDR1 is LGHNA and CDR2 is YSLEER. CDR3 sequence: CASSQEATDNEQFF. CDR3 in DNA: TGCGCCAGCAGCCAAGAAGCGACTGACAATGAGCAGTTCTTC.

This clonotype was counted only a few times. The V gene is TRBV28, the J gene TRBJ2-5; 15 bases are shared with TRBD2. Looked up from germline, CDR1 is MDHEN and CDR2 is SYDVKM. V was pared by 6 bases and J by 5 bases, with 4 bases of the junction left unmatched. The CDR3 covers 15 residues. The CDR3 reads CASRGLAGGVETQYF. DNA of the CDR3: TGTGCCAGCAGAGGACTAGCGGGAGGGGTGGAGACCCAGTACTTC.

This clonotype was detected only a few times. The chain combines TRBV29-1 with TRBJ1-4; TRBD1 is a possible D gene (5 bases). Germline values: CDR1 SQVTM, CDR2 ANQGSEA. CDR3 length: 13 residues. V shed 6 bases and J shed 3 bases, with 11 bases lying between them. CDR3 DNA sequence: TGCAGCGTCCAGGGCGGCCCTAATGAAAAACTGTTTTTT. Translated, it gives CSVQGGPNEKLFF.

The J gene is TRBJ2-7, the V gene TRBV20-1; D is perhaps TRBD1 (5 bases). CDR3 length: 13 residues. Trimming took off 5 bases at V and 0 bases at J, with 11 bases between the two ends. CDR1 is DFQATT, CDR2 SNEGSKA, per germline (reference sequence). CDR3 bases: TGCAGTGCTCCAGGACAAGCCTCCTACGAGCAGTACTTC. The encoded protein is CSAPGQASYEQYF.

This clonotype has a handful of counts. The CDR3 bases are TGTGCCAGCAGCGAGACAGTTATTAATTCACCCCTCCACTTT. It codes for CASSETVINSPLHF. This chain uses TRBV25-1 with TRBJ1-6, with D possibly being TRBD1 (5 bases). CDR3 length equals 14 residues. Germline CDR1 MGHDK, CDR2 SYGVNS. The V end was cut by 6 bases, the J end by 6 bases, with 12 bases between.

CDR3 sequence (DNA): TGCAGCTTTAGTGTGGCTAGCGGACAAGAGACCCAGTACTTC. Translation: CSFSVASGQETQYF. The J gene is TRBJ2-5, the V gene TRBV29-1; 7 bases match TRBD2. Germline V gene data show CDR1 as SQVTM and CDR2 as ANQGSEA. Trimming at V came to 8 bases and at J to 2 bases, leaving 11 bases not matched to a gene. This CDR3 is built from 14 residues.

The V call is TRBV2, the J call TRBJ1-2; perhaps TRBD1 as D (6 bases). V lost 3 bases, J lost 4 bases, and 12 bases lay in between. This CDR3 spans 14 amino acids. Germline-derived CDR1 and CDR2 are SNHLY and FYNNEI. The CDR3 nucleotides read TGTGCCAGCAGTGACAGGGGCATGTCCTATGGCTACACCTTC. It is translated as CASSDRGMSYGYTF.

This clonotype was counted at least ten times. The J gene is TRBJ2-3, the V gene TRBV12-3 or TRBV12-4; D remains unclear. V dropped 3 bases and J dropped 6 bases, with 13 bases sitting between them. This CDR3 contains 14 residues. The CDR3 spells CASSFRMATDTQYF. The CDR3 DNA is TGTGCCAGCAGTTTTCGGATGGCCACGGATACGCAGTATTTT.

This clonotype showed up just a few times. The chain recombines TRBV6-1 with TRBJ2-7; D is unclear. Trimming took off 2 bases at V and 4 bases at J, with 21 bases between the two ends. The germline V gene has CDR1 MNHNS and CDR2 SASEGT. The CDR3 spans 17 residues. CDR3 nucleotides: TGTGCCAGCAGTGAATCCTATGCATCACCAATATCTTACGAGCAGTACTTC. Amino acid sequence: CASSESYASPISYEQYF.

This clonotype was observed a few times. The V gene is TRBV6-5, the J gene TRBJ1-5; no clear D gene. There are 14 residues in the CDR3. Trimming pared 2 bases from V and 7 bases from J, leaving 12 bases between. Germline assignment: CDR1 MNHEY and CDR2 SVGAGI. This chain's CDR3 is CASSYRGVEQPQHF. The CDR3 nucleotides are TGTGCCAGCAGTTACCGTGGGGTCGAGCAGCCCCAGCATTTT.